There are many counts of the clone carrying this TCR beta chain. Regarding time point: patch test 1, 2 weeks after DPC sensitization. Stated treatment: therapeutic diphenylcyclopropenone sensitization with weekly scalp DPC. For the library, individual cDNA molecules each received unique molecular identifiers. Each CDR3 protein gets one entry after TCRdb re-called the RACE reads with MiXCR. The data show 180,000 or so distinct CDR3 sequences, approximately 15% seen once. The sample is drawn from a study of human T cells and chemical hapten exposure. The specimen was whole blood, collected in connection with sensitization to the hapten diphenylcyclopropenone (DPC). This TCR was recovered from a woman in her thirties with alopecia areata. Some clones in this sample may be carry-over from other donors' samples.

The CDR3 DNA follows: TGTGCCAGCAGTTCCCCGGGCGGAGTCGACTCCGAAGCTTTCTTT. As protein: CASSSPGGVDSEAFF. The chain employs TRBV6-6 and TRBJ1-1; D remains ambiguous. CDR1 is MNHNY, CDR2 SVGAGI, per germline (reference sequence). This CDR3 has 15 amino acids. V was shortened by 4 bases and J by 8 bases, with 20 bases between the two germline ends.